The 13 T cell receptor beta chains below come from one sample, sequenced in a study of cytomegalovirus exposure and HLA in healthy donors listed by TCRdb under 2017. The method was the immunoSEQ multiplex PCR assay. A mixture of 60 forward primers for TCR Vbeta segments and 13 reverse primers for TCR Jbeta segments was used in the multiplex PCR. What TCRdb holds here is the immuneACCESS table cut down to in-frame rearrangements. Part of the clones is not present; checked against another copy, under half of the missing clones reflect an unresolved V gene, and the others are unexplained. The sample has some 120,000 clones on record, 75% to 85% of them singletons. The ten largest clones represent roughly 9.3% of the sample. The sequencing sample was made of PBMCs. Every receptor here comes from a woman aged 50 to 65 in good health and CMV-seropositive.

This chain connects TRBV7-9 to TRBJ2-5; D is uncertain. Trimming shortened V by 5 bases and J by 7 bases, and 8 bases separated the two germline ends. This CDR3 spans 11 amino acids. The V gene's germline CDR1 is SEHNR and CDR2 FQNEAQ (reference sequence). The chain's CDR3 is CASSRTTTQYF. Here the CDR3 DNA reads TGTGCCAGCAGCAGAACAACGACCCAGTACTTC.

This chain links TRBV6-5 with TRBJ2-5; the D gene is possibly TRBD2 (5 bases). The CDR3 contains 14 residues. V shed 6 bases and J shed 7 bases, with 18 bases lying between them. Germline V gives CDR1 MNHEY, CDR2 SVGAGI. Here the CDR3 reads CASSMYGNEGTQYF. The CDR3 DNA reads TGTGCCAGCAGCATGTACGGGAACGAGGGGACCCAGTACTTC.

V is TRBV29-1 and J is TRBJ2-7; TRBD1 agrees at 10 bases. V lost 7 bases, J lost 7 bases, and 13 bases stayed unmatched. CDR1 is SQVTM, CDR2 ANQGSEA, per germline. The CDR3 has 14 amino acids. CDR3: CSAGTDRGMGEQYF. CDR3 coding DNA: TGCAGCGCTGGAACGGACAGGGGGATGGGGGAGCAGTACTTC.

This chain connects TRBV9 to TRBJ1-2; TRBD1 matches 8 bases. CDR3 length: 17 residues. Germline-derived CDR1 and CDR2 are SGDLS and YYNGEE. Germline trimming cut 3 bases from V and 0 bases from J; bases unmatched to any gene: 10. The CDR3 nucleotides read TGTGCCAGCAGCGCCGGGGGCAGGGGGCTAGCTAACTATGGCTACACCTTC. Its protein is CASSAGGRGLANYGYTF.

This clone has only a few counts. The chain is built from TRBV6-6 and TRBJ1-5, with 7 positions matching TRBD1. The CDR3 totals 13 residues. From germline, CDR1 is MNHNY and CDR2 SVGAGI (reference sequence). Trimming took 8 bases from V and 4 from J; bases not matched to a gene: 5. The DNA for the CDR3 is TGTGCCAGCCTAGGGACAGCGAATCAGCCCCAGCATTTT. Encoded protein: CASLGTANQPQHF.

The CDR3 DNA follows: TGCGCCAGCAGCCTAAGACAGGGGAGCTCCTACAATGAGCAGTTCTTC. As protein: CASSLRQGSSYNEQFF. This chain joins TRBV4-1 and TRBJ2-1; TRBD1 aligns across 8 bases. CDR1 MGHRA and CDR2 YSYEKL come from the germline V gene. This CDR3 has 16 residues. The V gene end was trimmed by 4 bases and the J gene end by 0 bases; junction bases not matched to a gene: 5.

This clone appeared a few times. The chain couples TRBV11-3 to TRBJ2-1; D not certain. V shed 1 base and J shed 5 bases, with 15 bases lying between them. The CDR3 is 16 amino acids. In germline, CDR1 is SGHNT, CDR2 YENEEA. The CDR3 is CASSLGVTGSDNEQFF. As DNA, the CDR3 is TGTGCCAGCAGCTTAGGCGTGACGGGTTCAGACAATGAGCAGTTCTTC.

CDR3: CSVKGLQNQETQYF. As DNA, the CDR3 is TGCAGCGTGAAGGGACTTCAAAACCAAGAGACCCAGTACTTC. The rearrangement joins TRBV29-1 to TRBJ2-5; TRBD2 might be the D (6 bases). V was shortened by 6 bases and J by 0 bases, with 14 bases between the two germline ends. Looked up from germline, CDR1 is SQVTM and CDR2 is ANQGSEA. The CDR3 is 14 residues long. Complete variable domain (other parts from reference TRBV29-1 and TRBJ2-5): SAVISQKPSRDICQRGTSLTIQCQVDSQVTMMFWYRQQPGQSLTLIATANQGSEATYESGFVIDKFPISRPNLTFSTLTVSNMSPEDSSIYLCSVKGLQNQETQYFGPGTRLLVL.

This clone was seen only a few times. The chain is built from TRBV30 and TRBJ2-2; perhaps TRBD1 as D (6 bases). V was shortened by 2 bases and J by 7 bases, with 11 bases between the two germline ends. CDR1 GTSNPN and CDR2 SVGIG come from the germline V gene (reference sequence). This CDR3 is 13 amino acids long. CDR3 DNA: TGTGCCTGGAGTTTCAGGGGTGGCGGGGAGCTGTTTTTT. It codes for CAWSFRGGGELFF.

This clone was counted only a few times. This chain uses TRBV13 with TRBJ1-1; D is ambiguous. The germline V gene has CDR1 PRHDT and CDR2 FYEKMQ (reference sequence). Deletions cut 0 bases from V and 6 bases from J, with 5 bases between. This CDR3 has 12 residues. This CDR3 is CASSLGAAEAFF. CDR3 DNA: TGTGCCAGCAGCTTAGGGGCAGCTGAAGCTTTCTTT.

The chain has TRBV28 and TRBJ1-2, with D perhaps matching TRBD1 (5 bases). V lost 2 bases, J lost 5 bases, and 9 bases lay in between. Germline V gene lookup returns CDR1 MDHEN and CDR2 SYDVKM. This CDR3 comprises 13 residues. This CDR3 is CASSLRQFYGYTF. The CDR3 DNA follows: TGTGCCAGCAGTTTACGACAGTTTTATGGCTACACCTTC.

The chain has TRBV5-1 and TRBJ2-1; D perhaps matches TRBD2 (6 bases). The CDR3 is 14 residues long. Germline V gene data show CDR1 as SGHRS and CDR2 as YFSETQ. Trimming left V 2 bases short and J 9 bases short, with 15 bases between. CDR3 DNA: TGCGCCAGCAGCTTCCGTGTGGGGGGAGGTGAGCAGTTCTTC. Translated: CASSFRVGGGEQFF.

The V and J genes are TRBV18 and TRBJ1-2; D perhaps matches TRBD1 (6 bases). The length of the CDR3 is 13 residues. Germline loops: CDR1 KGHSH, CDR2 LQKENI. V was trimmed by 1 base and J by 8 bases, leaving 11 bases between them. As DNA, the CDR3 is TGTGCCAGCTCACCACGAAACAGGGAAGGCTACACCTTC. Encoded protein: CASSPRNREGYTF.